The rows below give T cell receptor beta chains drawn from one sample of a study of blood T cell repertoires in COVID-19. The data were produced by immunoSEQ multiplex PCR, yet TCRdb's version contains in-frame clones alone and is incomplete. The top ten hold less than 6.5% of the sample, which has about 87,000 clones, around 90% seen once. The sequencing sample was made of peripheral blood. The source is a man aged 35-49 years with acute or convalescent COVID-19. CDR3s include the opening cysteine and the closing phenylalanine or tryptophan. D genes are given only for firm matches. The size field is filled for only some rows; it gives once, few, many or a size class.

CDR3 DNA | CDR3 protein | V gene | clone size | J gene | D gene
TGTGCCAGCAGCCCGGGGGTCCAGGGCTCGAACTATGGCTACACCTTC | CASSPGVQGSNYGYTF | TRBV5-6 | NA | TRBJ1-2 | NA
TGCGCCAGCAGCTTGTTGCCGGGGGACAGTAACCGTTCACCCCTCCACTTT | CASSLLPGDSNRSPLHF | TRBV5-1 | NA | TRBJ1-6 | TRBD1
TGTGCCACCAGCAGAGAACCGGGAGCCTCTTATGGCTACACCTTC | CATSREPGASYGYTF | TRBV15 | NA | TRBJ1-2 | NA
TGTGCCAGTACAGCAGCCTCGGGACTCATAACCTCTGGAAACACCATATATTTT | CASTAASGLITSGNTIYF | TRBV19 | NA | TRBJ1-3 | NA
TGTGCCAGCAAGCGGGCTGGGACTGTAGCTGAGCAGTTCTTC | CASKRAGTVAEQFF | TRBV2 | NA | TRBJ2-1 | NA
TGTGCCAGCAGCCGTCCGGGACAGGGGTATCTCGAGCAGTACTTC | CASSRPGQGYLEQYF | TRBV5-4 | NA | TRBJ2-7 | TRBD1
TGTGCCTGGAGCCAGGGGGCTTTGCGACTCCACTTT | CAWSQGALRLHF | TRBV30 | once | TRBJ1-6 | TRBD1
TGTGCCAGCAGCCCACTAGCGGAAGAAGAGACCCAGTACTTC | CASSPLAEEETQYF | TRBV7-9 | NA | TRBJ2-5 | TRBD2
TGCGCCAGCAGCTTGGGGAGGGGGCAGTACGAGCAGTACTTC | CASSLGRGQYEQYF | TRBV5-1 | NA | TRBJ2-7 | NA
TGTGCCAGCAGCAGGACTAGCGGGAGGTTTGATGAGCAGTTCTTC | CASSRTSGRFDEQFF | TRBV6-5 | NA | TRBJ2-1 | TRBD2
TGTGCCTTTCTGACAGGGGGATCGTATCAGCCCCAGCATTTT | CAFLTGGSYQPQHF | TRBV30 | NA | TRBJ1-5 | TRBD1
TGTGCCAGTAGTATAGAGGGCTCCGGGGAGCTGTTTTTT | CASSIEGSGELFF | TRBV19 | NA | TRBJ2-2 | NA
TGTGCCAGCAGTCAGGACAGGGTCAATTCACCCCTCCACTTT | CASSQDRVNSPLHF | TRBV27 | NA | TRBJ1-6 | TRBD1
TGTGCCACCAGTGATGGGGACAGGTATGGCTACACCTTC | CATSDGDRYGYTF | TRBV24-1 | NA | TRBJ1-2 | TRBD1
TGTGCCAGTAGTTTAAGGGACTTACAGTCCAATGAGCAGTTCTTC | CASSLRDLQSNEQFF | TRBV19 | NA | TRBJ2-1 | NA
TGTGCCAGTAGTACCCACAAAGCAACTAATGAAAAACTGTTTTTT | CASSTHKATNEKLFF | TRBV19 | NA | TRBJ1-4 | NA
TGTGCCAGCAGCTTATCAGGAGGCTCTGGAAACACCATATATTTT | CASSLSGGSGNTIYF | TRBV7-2 | few | TRBJ1-3 | NA
TGTGCCAGTAGTATCCTAGTCGCAGATACGCAGTATTTT | CASSILVADTQYF | TRBV19 | NA | TRBJ2-3 | NA
TGTGCCAGCAGTTCCCGGGACTCCTACGAGCAGTACTTC | CASSSRDSYEQYF | TRBV6-5 | few | TRBJ2-7 | NA
TGTGCCAGCAGCGTAGGGACTAGCGGGGGGCCTCCCACAGATACGCAGTATTTT | CASSVGTSGGPPTDTQYF | TRBV9 | NA | TRBJ2-3 | TRBD2
TGTGCCAGCAGGCGAACAGCTAACTCAAACTATGGCTACACCTTC | CASRRTANSNYGYTF | TRBV6-6 | NA | TRBJ1-2 | NA
TGCGCCAGCAGCCACCAGACGGTCGGGGGGGGCTACACCTTC | CASSHQTVGGGYTF | TRBV4-3 | NA | TRBJ1-2 | NA
TGTGCCAGCAGTGGACAGGGAGGCTCTGGAAACACCATATATTTT | CASSGQGGSGNTIYF | TRBV7-2 | NA | TRBJ1-3 | TRBD1
TGTGCCAGCAGCTTAACGTGGGGCGGTTCACCCCTCCACTTT | CASSLTWGGSPLHF | TRBV7-9 | NA | TRBJ1-6 | NA
TGTGCCAGCAGCTTGGAGCTGGCCTCGGGCACTGAAGCTTTCTTT | CASSLELASGTEAFF | TRBV5-4 | NA | TRBJ1-1 | NA
TGTGCCAGCAGTGAATGGGCAGCTGCCACCTCTGGGGCCAACGTCCTGACTTTC | CASSEWAAATSGANVLTF | TRBV2 | NA | TRBJ2-6 | NA
TGTGCCAGCAGTGGGGGGACTAGCGGGAACAATGAGCAGTTCTTC | CASSGGTSGNNEQFF | TRBV25-1 | NA | TRBJ2-1 | TRBD2
TGTGCCAGCGAATTGAGCTCCTATAATTCACCCCTCCACTTT | CASELSSYNSPLHF | TRBV2 | NA | TRBJ1-6 | NA
TGTGCCAGCAGCTCGATACGAAGGACAGGGGTAGTAAGTGAGCAGTTCTTC | CASSSIRRTGVVSEQFF | TRBV5-6 | NA | TRBJ2-1 | TRBD1
TGTGCCAGCAGCGAACAGGGTCTCGGGCAAGAGACCCAGTACTTC | CASSEQGLGQETQYF | TRBV9 | few | TRBJ2-5 | NA
TGTGCCAGCAGTTTTAGGGGACAGGGGAACTATGGCTACACCTTC | CASSFRGQGNYGYTF | TRBV27 | NA | TRBJ1-2 | TRBD1
TGTGCCAGTAGTATTATCCCTATAGCGGGTATATCCTACAATGAGCAGTTCTTC | CASSIIPIAGISYNEQFF | TRBV19 | NA | TRBJ2-1 | TRBD2
TGTGCCAGCAGAAGCGTTAACTATGGCTACACCTTC | CASRSVNYGYTF | TRBV12-3/TRBV12-4 | NA | TRBJ1-2 | NA
TGTGCCAGCAGCGCCCAGACAGGGGGTATGGATGAGCAGTTCTTC | CASSAQTGGMDEQFF | TRBV9 | NA | TRBJ2-1 | TRBD1
TGTGCCAGCAGCCCAGAGGGCATGAACACTGAAGCTTTCTTT | CASSPEGMNTEAFF | TRBV7-2 | NA | TRBJ1-1 | NA
TGTGCCAGCAGTTTAAGCGGGAGAGTGGTCAATGAGCAGTTCTTC | CASSLSGRVVNEQFF | TRBV27 | NA | TRBJ2-1 | TRBD2
TGCGCCAGCAGCCAACCTGTCCTTGGCTACACCTTC | CASSQPVLGYTF | TRBV4-1 | few | TRBJ1-2 | NA
TGTGCCAGCAGTTACGGCCAGGGCATGAACACTGAAGCTTTCTTT | CASSYGQGMNTEAFF | TRBV6-5 | NA | TRBJ1-1 | NA
TGTGCCAGCAGGACAGGGTTCTTAGTCTACAATGAGCAGTTCTTC | CASRTGFLVYNEQFF | TRBV6-5 | NA | TRBJ2-1 | TRBD1
TGTGCCAGCAGCTTGCGGACAGGGAAGGAGACCCAGTACTTC | CASSLRTGKETQYF | TRBV5-4 | NA | TRBJ2-5 | TRBD1
TGTGCCAGCAGTGAAGCGACGGGTTATGGCTACACCTTC | CASSEATGYGYTF | TRBV6-1 | NA | TRBJ1-2 | NA
TGTGCCAGCAGCGCAATAGCGGGGGCCCTGTACAATGAGCAGTTCTTC | CASSAIAGALYNEQFF | TRBV9 | NA | TRBJ2-1 | TRBD2